Detailed here is one TCR beta chain. As yet, its antigen is unknown. This entry is derived from a study of beta chain features in type 1 diabetes. Study-wide results and caveats: The naive, central memory and Treg TCRB repertoires showed an apparent similarity that was greater among patients than among healthy donors. Researchers could not determine here whether HLA type influences TCRB rearrangement.

The CDR3 sequence is 15 residues long. J was trimmed by 3 bases and V by 4 bases; bases with no gene match: 5. CDR1 is MNHEY and CDR2 is SVGAGI in the germline V gene. The study reverse transcribed the entire isolated RNA, so it sequenced expressed TCRB transcripts. The method was immunoSEQ multiplex PCR; TCRdb's version includes in-frame clones alone and lacks a portion of them. The sample contains more than 300,000 clones, approximately 15% of which appear only once. Sequencing was performed on naive CD4+ T cells from blood. The TCR comes from a woman aged 18-29 years in good health. The chain uses TRBV6-5 and TRBJ2-7, with 11 bases lining up with TRBD1. The CDR3 DNA sequence: TGTGCCAGCAGTTCGACCGGGACAGGGGGCTACGAGCAGTACTTC. Its protein product is CASSSTGTGGYEQYF.